This T cell receptor beta chain was sequenced for a study of radiation and T cells in renal cell carcinoma. CDR1 is LNHDA and CDR2 is SQIVND in the germline V gene (reference sequence). J was trimmed by 2 bases and V by 6 bases; bases with no gene match: 8. The length of the CDR3 is 15 residues. TCRdb's copy holds only in-frame clones and misses some; the assay was immunoSEQ multiplex PCR. Here the sample spans 130,000 to 150,000 clones, nearly 90% being singletons. Time point defined: baseline pretreatment blood. The treatment is: 15 Gy SBRT to primary tumor, nephrectomy 4 weeks later. Sequencing used blood, obtained from a patient whose treatment included radiotherapy and nephrectomy. The chain couples TRBV19 to TRBJ2-3; TRBD2 matches at 7 bases. The receptor's source is a woman aged 50 to 60 with renal cell carcinoma. The CDR3 region is CASRATLAPTDTQYF. The CDR3 DNA sequence: TGTGCCAGTAGGGCCACACTAGCGCCCACAGATACGCAGTATTTT.